The present T cell receptor (beta chain) was sequenced within a study of control samples from healthy donors and cancer patients. Germline V gene sequence: CDR1 LNHDA, CDR2 SQIVND (reference sequence). V was trimmed by 11 bases and J by 2 bases, leaving 6 bases between them. CDR3 length: 10 amino acids. Generated by immunoSEQ multiplex PCR, the TCRdb table keeps only in-frame clones and is missing some. The data hold about 50,000 clones, with 85% to 95% observed a single time. This TCR came from a young man with colorectal cancer. Specimen: PBMCs. This chain uses TRBV19 with TRBJ1-2; D is undetermined. The CDR3 nucleotides are TGTGCCGCGGGGAACTATGGCTACACCTTC. Translation gives CAAGNYGYTF.